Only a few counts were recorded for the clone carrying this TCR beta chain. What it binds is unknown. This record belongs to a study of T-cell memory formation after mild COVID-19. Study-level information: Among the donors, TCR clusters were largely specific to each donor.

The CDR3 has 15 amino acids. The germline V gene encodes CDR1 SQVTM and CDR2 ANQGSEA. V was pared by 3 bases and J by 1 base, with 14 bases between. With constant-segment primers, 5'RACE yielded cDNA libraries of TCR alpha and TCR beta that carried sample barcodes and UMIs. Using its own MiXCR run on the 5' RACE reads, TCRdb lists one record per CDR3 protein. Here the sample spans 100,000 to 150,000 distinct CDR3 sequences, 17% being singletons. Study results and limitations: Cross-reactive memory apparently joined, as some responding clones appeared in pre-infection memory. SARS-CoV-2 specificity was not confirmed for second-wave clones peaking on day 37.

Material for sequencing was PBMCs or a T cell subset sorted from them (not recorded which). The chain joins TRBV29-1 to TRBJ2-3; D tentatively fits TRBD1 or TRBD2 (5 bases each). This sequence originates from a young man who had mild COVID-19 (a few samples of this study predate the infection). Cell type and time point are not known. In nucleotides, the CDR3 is TGCAGCGTTGATTGGGGGAGTGGAGGCACAGATACGCAGTATTTT. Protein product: CSVDWGSGGTDTQYF.